This T cell receptor (beta chain) stems from a study of T cells in Graves' hyperthyroidism and ophthalmopathy (dated by TCRdb to between 2019 and 2020). Notes on the research overall: Peripheral blood samples were taken at initial diagnosis, before any treatment was given. A discovery cohort of about a hundred patients, 43 with Graves' ophthalmopathy and 55 to 60 with stable Graves' hyperthyroidism, was used to find distinguishing TCR V-J signatures. Prospective prediction of ophthalmopathy was tested in an independent validation cohort of 18 to 20 hyperthyroidism patients and 17 patients who later progressed to ophthalmopathy. For training and testing, the 80 to 100 patients in the discovery cohort were randomly divided in a 7:3 ratio. Thyroid tissue and blood T-cell repertoires from six Graves' hyperthyroidism patients were also compared in the study. After sampling, hyperthyroidism patients received methimazole starting at 30 mg daily, and ophthalmopathy patients received high-dose intravenous methylprednisolone. According to the paper, TCR Vbeta CDR3 sequencing was carried out on about 140 peripheral blood samples, which came from 40 to 45 ophthalmopathy, approximately 72 hyperthyroidism and roughly 17 progressor patients. The research as a whole found: In validation, progression to ophthalmopathy was predicted by the model with roughly 71% sensitivity and roughly 76% specificity, a median of about 6.8 months before onset. Ophthalmopathy was separated from stable hyperthyroidism by a 13 V-J signature model, with 87.88% sensitivity and roughly 81% specificity obtained in cross-validation and 80%/75% obtained in testing. Sample size was not statistically predetermined, and blinding of investigators to group allocation was not performed. Most expanded thyroid clonotypes (frequency above 0.001) were also detected in blood, a finding suggesting that blood repertoires may reflect thyroid immune responses.

The TCR beta CDR3 regions were amplified from the RNA transcripts. For the first round of RT-PCR on the TCR CDR3, the HTBI primer set was used together with the Qiagen OneStep RT-PCR kit. Libraries were constructed in a second round of multiplex PCR, after which size selection and purification were carried out. The libraries were sequenced on an Illumina HiSeq2000 using paired-end 100 bp reads. The paper's processing steps were these. SOAPnuke was used to process the raw data, removing reads that contained adapters or uncalled bases, had a mean Phred below 15, or lacked an exact match to the constant primer or identifier. COPE v1.2.5 was used to merge high-quality paired reads, and clonotypes were defined as unique nucleotide sequences. MiTCR v1.1 was used to align clonotypes to the IMGT TRBV, TRBD and TRBJ reference segments. Only V-J combinations with frequency above 0.0001, covering roughly 99% of repertoires, were analysed. A TCS score was defined as the ratio of F50 (clonal expansion) to E x V (chaos), with BLOSUM62-based TCRdist applied between CDR3 peptides within each V-J. Welch's t-statistics and random forest reduced roughly 500 V-J features to 13, which were used in a naive Bayes classifier (R e1071). Using fastp at Q25 and MiXCR, TCRdb reprocessed the public reads and kept productive beta chains. Rows merge per CDR3 protein into single entries with the most common DNA and genes. TCRdb, not the authors, supplied the V and J calls. The sample table lists 550,000 to 600,000 distinct CDR3 sequences, 14% of them with a count of one. The ten largest clones capture 7.1% of the sample.

Concerning this clonotype: The clone's antigen remains unknown. Base qualities are not recorded, but no much larger clone differs from it by a single base.

Counted from cysteine to phenylalanine, this CDR3 has 12 amino acids. The read is trimmed to its CDR3 DNA, 36 bases read in frame from base 1. The germline V gene (reference sequence) yields SEHNR for CDR1 and FQNEAQ for CDR2. At the junction V is shortened by 11 bases and J by 3 bases; bases outside the gene matches: 7. In the ophthalmopathy patients, disease was moderately to severely active, with a Clinical Activity Score of 3 or more, a NOSPECS grade of 4 or more, and a duration of less than 3 months. Any patient with an uncontrolled infection, another autoimmune disease, pregnancy or lactation was excluded. Diagnoses relied on clinical symptoms, serum thyroxine and TRAb, thyroid ultrasound and orbital computed tomography. PBMCs were separated from over 9 ml of fresh peripheral blood using Ficoll-Paque density gradient centrifugation. Total RNA was extracted with Trizol reagent, and quality was checked on an Agilent 2100 Bioanalyzer.

The V and J genes are TRBV7-9 and TRBJ2-7; the junction holds 7 bases that match TRBD2. The specimen sequenced was blood. The receptor was isolated from a young woman with Graves' ophthalmopathy. In nucleotide form, the sequence is TGTGCCTACCGGGGGGAAGACTACGAGCAGTACTTC. It translates as CAYRGEDYEQYF.